These 26 T cell receptor beta chains share one sample of origin, sequenced in a study of lymphopenia after photon versus proton radiotherapy. Libraries were prepared by immunoSEQ multiplex PCR; TCRdb keeps only in-frame clonotypes and omits some of them. The sample consists of 55,000 to 70,000 clones, 87% of them appearing once. Source: peripheral blood, taken from a patient treated with proton-based radiotherapy. The origin of the receptors is an elderly man with esophageal cancer.

The CDR3 is CASSPRGALTDTQYF. CDR3 coding DNA: TGTGCCAGCAGTCCCCGGGGGGCTCTCACAGATACGCAGTATTTT. This chain connects TRBV11-2 to TRBJ2-3; perhaps TRBD2 as D (7 bases). Germline V lookup: CDR1 SGHAT, CDR2 FQNNGV. V lost 6 bases and J 2 bases, leaving 15 bases between the germline ends. CDR3 length: 15 amino acids. The full variable domain, rest sourced from reference TRBV11-2 and TRBJ2-3, is EAGVAQSPRYKIIEKRQSVAFWCNPISGHATLYWYQQILGQGPKLLIQFQNNGVVDDSQLPKDRFSAERLKGVDSTLKIQPAKLEDSAVYLCASSPRGALTDTQYFGPGTRLTVL.

J is TRBJ2-2 and V is TRBV15; D remains unclear. CDR1 and CDR2 from the germline V gene are LNHNV and YYDKDF (reference sequence). Trimming left V 0 bases short and J 5 bases short, with 7 bases between. The CDR3 consists of 14 residues. The CDR3 loop is CATSRDHGTGELFF. The CDR3 bases are TGTGCCACCAGCAGAGATCACGGGACCGGGGAGCTGTTTTTT.

This rearrangement joins TRBV14 to TRBJ2-7; 9 positions match TRBD1. The ends lost 3 bases at V and 3 bases at J; junction bases unmatched: 3. CDR1 is SGHDN and CDR2 is FVKESK in the germline V gene. CDR3 length: 14 residues. DNA of the CDR3: TGTGCCAGCAGCCATTGGGACAGGGACTACGAGCAGTACTTC. This translates into CASSHWDRDYEQYF.

The chain recombines TRBV30 with TRBJ1-4; the match to TRBD1 covers 8 bases. J lost 8 bases, V lost 4 bases, and 9 bases had no gene match. CDR1 is GTSNPN and CDR2 is SVGIG in the germline V gene (reference sequence). The CDR3 is 14 amino acids. DNA of the CDR3: TGTGCCTGGAACGTCGGGACAGGAGACGAAAAACTGTTTTTT. Translation: CAWNVGTGDEKLFF.

CDR3 sequence (DNA): TGTGCCAGCAGTGAAGGGATCAGGGGGCTGAACACTGAAGCTTTCTTT. This codes for CASSEGIRGLNTEAFF. The J gene is TRBJ1-1, the V gene TRBV25-1, with 8 positions matching TRBD1. The CDR3 length is 16 residues. The germline V gene has CDR1 MGHDK and CDR2 SYGVNS. V lost 2 bases, J lost 0 bases, and 5 bases stayed unmatched.

This chain uses TRBV27 with TRBJ2-7, with 11 bases matching TRBD2. Germline trimming cut 6 bases from V and 2 bases from J; bases unmatched to any gene: 3. The CDR3 spans 14 residues. CDR1 is MNHEY, CDR2 SMNVEV, per germline (reference sequence). The CDR3 loop reads CASSLAGGAYEQYF. In nucleotides, the CDR3 is TGTGCCAGCAGCTTAGCGGGAGGGGCCTACGAGCAGTACTTC.

The V call is TRBV5-4, the J call TRBJ2-7, with D perhaps TRBD2 (5 bases). CDR1 is SGHNT and CDR2 is YYREEE in the germline V gene (reference sequence). The CDR3 consists of 16 residues. V lost 0 bases and J lost 1, with 14 bases in between. The DNA for the CDR3 is TGTGCCAGCAGCTTGGAAGGGTCGGGGAGATCCTACGAGCAGTACTTC. Residues: CASSLEGSGRSYEQYF.

The rearrangement joins TRBV21-1 to TRBJ2-7; whether TRBD2, the table's D call, matches the DNA was not checked. TRBV21-1 is a recognized pseudogene. The CDR3 runs to 14 residues. In DNA form, the CDR3 reads TGTGCCAGCAGCCCGGTGAGGCCGAGCTACGAGCAGTACTTC. This encodes CASSPVRPSYEQYF.

The chain uses TRBV4-3 and TRBJ1-1; D remains ambiguous. The CDR3 is 15 amino acids. V was cut by 4 bases and J by 1 base, with 13 bases left in between. Germline CDR1 reads LGHNA; CDR2 reads YSLEER. CDR3: CASSLYAGGNTEAFF. The CDR3 bases are TGCGCCAGCAGCCTCTACGCGGGAGGGAACACTGAAGCTTTCTTT.

The genes are TRBV6-8 and TRBJ2-3, with TRBD2 matching 12 bases. This CDR3 is built from 18 residues. Unmatched junction bases numbered 12, after V lost 6 bases and J lost 2 bases. Germline CDR1 reads MNHGY; CDR2 reads SAAAGT. CDR3 sequence: CASRPLAGGTGITDTQYF. The CDR3 nucleotides read TGTGCCAGCAGGCCACTAGCGGGGGGTACAGGGATCACAGATACGCAGTATTTT.

The rearrangement joins TRBV30 to TRBJ1-2; D gene ambiguous. CDR3 length: 14 amino acids. The ends were cut back, 1 base at V and 3 bases at J, with 12 bases in the middle. The germline CDR1 and CDR2 sequences are GTSNPN and SVGIG (reference sequence). The chain's CDR3 is CAWSGRVWHYGYTF. In nucleotides, the CDR3 is TGTGCCTGGAGTGGCCGGGTGTGGCACTATGGCTACACCTTC.

V is TRBV2 and J is TRBJ2-3; D remains ambiguous. V lost 4 bases, J lost 6 bases, and 8 bases lay in between. This CDR3 contains 12 residues. Germline assignment: CDR1 SNHLY and CDR2 FYNNEI. CDR3 in amino acids: CASSGPWDTQYF. In DNA, the CDR3 is TGTGCCAGCAGTGGGCCCTGGGATACGCAGTATTTT. Drawing the rest from reference TRBV2 and TRBJ2-3, the complete variable domain is EPEVTQTPSHQVTQMGQEVILRCVPISNHLYFYWYRQILGQKVEFLVSFYNNEISEKSEIFDDQFSVERPDGSNFTLKIRSTKLEDSAMYFCASSGPWDTQYFGPGTRLTVL.

This chain joins TRBV27 and TRBJ1-1; D unclear. V gave up 2 bases and J gave up 1 base, with 8 bases separating them. The CDR3 has 14 residues. Germline CDR1 is MNHEY and CDR2 is SMNVEV (reference sequence). The DNA for the CDR3 is TGTGCCAGCAGTTTACGTCTCGGGAACACTGAAGCTTTCTTT. Translation gives CASSLRLGNTEAFF.

A single count supports this clone. The gene calls are TRBV7-9 and TRBJ2-3; 7 nucleotides align to TRBD2. With V trimmed by 5 bases and J by 1 base, 3 bases remained unmatched. Germline lookup yields CDR1 SEHNR and CDR2 FQNEAQ (reference sequence). The length of the CDR3 is 14 residues. Written as DNA, the CDR3 is TGTGCCAGCAGCCTCCGGGGGGGCACAGATACGCAGTATTTT. It codes for CASSLRGGTDTQYF.

This chain joins TRBV5-6 and TRBJ1-2; D is uncertain. This CDR3 is 13 amino acids long. Germline CDR1 and CDR2: SGHDT and YYEEEE. Deletions cut 0 bases from V and 3 bases from J, with 6 bases between. Written as DNA, the CDR3 is TGTGCCAGCAGCTTGGATCGGGACTATGGCTACACCTTC. This sequence encodes CASSLDRDYGYTF.

The rearrangement uses TRBV19 and TRBJ2-3; TRBD2 matches 8 bases. This CDR3 is built from 17 residues. J lost 2 bases, V lost 7 bases, and 14 bases had no gene match. Germline lookup yields CDR1 LNHDA and CDR2 SQIVND (reference sequence). CDR3 loop: CASTPERVAGITDTQYF. In nucleotides, the CDR3 is TGTGCCAGTACTCCCGAACGGGTAGCGGGGATCACAGATACGCAGTATTTT. The whole variable domain, filled in from reference TRBV19 and TRBJ2-3, reads DGGITQSPKYLFRKEGQNVTLSCEQNLNHDAMYWYRQDPGQGLRLIYYSQIVNDFQKGDIAEGYSVSREKKESFPLTVTSAQKNPTAFYLCASTPERVAGITDTQYFGPGTRLTVL.

This clone occurred once. The rearrangement joins TRBV5-1 to TRBJ1-2; maybe TRBD1 (6 bases). CDR3 length equals 12 residues. Per germline, CDR1 SGHRS and CDR2 YFSETQ. Trimming cost V 1 base and J 6 bases, with 7 bases left between them. The CDR3 here is CASSLTGHGYTF. In DNA form, the CDR3 reads TGCGCCAGCAGCTTGACAGGGCATGGCTACACCTTC.

This chain links TRBV7-2 with TRBJ2-7; 8 bases align to TRBD2. CDR1 is SGHTA, CDR2 FQGNSA, per germline. Losses at the gene ends were 5 bases for V and 0 bases for J; bases not matched to a gene: 6. The CDR3 sequence is 15 residues long. CDR3: CASSQIAGSSYEQYF. The DNA of the CDR3 is TGTGCCAGCAGCCAAATAGCGGGGAGCTCCTACGAGCAGTACTTC. The entire variable domain, with the rest obtained from reference TRBV7-2 and TRBJ2-7, is as follows: GAGVSQSPSNKVTEKGKDVELRCDPISGHTALYWYRQSLGQGLEFLIYFQGNSAPDKSGLPSDRFSAERTGGSVSTLTIQRTQQEDSAVYLCASSQIAGSSYEQYFGPGTRLTVT.

The chain joins TRBV5-4 to TRBJ2-1, with D unclear. The CDR3 has 13 residues. The V end was cut by 6 bases, the J end by 1 base, with 8 bases between. CDR1 is SGHNT, CDR2 YYREEE, per germline (reference sequence). CDR3: CASNELSYNEQFF. The DNA for the CDR3 is TGTGCCAGCAATGAACTTTCCTACAATGAGCAGTTCTTC. Full variable domain (missing parts from reference TRBV5-4 and TRBJ2-1): ETGVTQSPTHLIKTRGQQVTLRCSSQSGHNTVSWYQQALGQGPQFIFQYYREEENGRGNFPPRFSGLQFPNYSSELNVNALELDDSALYLCASNELSYNEQFFGPGTRLTVL.

The gene calls are TRBV11-3 and TRBJ1-2; TRBD1 might be the D (5 bases). The CDR3 is made up of 15 amino acids. Trimming pared 0 bases from V and 4 bases from J, leaving 12 bases between. Germline CDR1 is SGHNT and CDR2 is YENEEA. The CDR3: CASSLDGWGGYGYTF. CDR3 DNA: TGTGCCAGCAGCTTAGATGGCTGGGGCGGCTATGGCTACACCTTC.

In its sample, this clone was seen once. The chain uses TRBV29-1 and TRBJ2-2, with D possibly TRBD2 on 6 matching bases. CDR3 length: 14 amino acids. With 7 bases removed from V and 4 bases from J, the gap between germline ends came to 16 bases. The V gene's germline CDR1 is SQVTM and CDR2 ANQGSEA. CDR3 in amino acids: CSAVTGDSTGELFF. The CDR3, as DNA: TGCAGCGCAGTAACCGGGGACTCCACCGGGGAGCTGTTTTTT.

The chain carries TRBV19 and TRBJ1-5; D is ambiguous. CDR1 and CDR2 from the germline V gene are LNHDA and SQIVND (reference sequence). V was trimmed by 5 bases and J by 7 bases, leaving 18 bases between them. CDR3 length equals 15 residues. The CDR3 reads CASSAQTSPRQPQHF. The CDR3 DNA is TGTGCCAGTAGTGCCCAGACCTCTCCCCGACAGCCCCAGCATTTT.

The chain is built from TRBV5-5 and TRBJ2-7; D not certain. Germline V gene lookup returns CDR1 SGHKS and CDR2 YYEKEE (reference sequence). V lost 6 bases to trimming and J lost 5 bases, with 15 bases between them. The CDR3 consists of 13 residues. CDR3 sequence reads: CASIFGLSHEQYF. DNA of the CDR3: TGTGCCAGCATCTTTGGGCTTAGCCACGAGCAGTACTTC.

This chain uses TRBV5-1 with TRBJ2-7; D remains ambiguous. This CDR3 comprises 14 residues. The germline V and J ends were trimmed by 0 bases and 4 bases, with 11 bases remaining between them. The germline gives CDR1 SGHRS, CDR2 YFSETQ. The CDR3 DNA reads TGCGCCAGCAGCTTGGAGTCAGCCGCTTACGAGCAGTACTTC. It specifies CASSLESAAYEQYF.

The rearrangement joins TRBV27 to TRBJ1-1, with D hard to call. The germline gives CDR1 MNHEY, CDR2 SMNVEV (reference sequence). Trimming cost V 2 bases and J 1 base, with 5 bases left between them. CDR3 size: 13 residues. Here the CDR3 reads CASSLVRNTEAFF. DNA for the CDR3: TGTGCCAGCAGTTTAGTCAGGAACACTGAAGCTTTCTTT.

On this clone itself: The junction and the germline gene differ at one end; a read error may be behind it. V and J are TRBV7-7 and TRBJ2-1; no firm D call. This CDR3 is built from 13 residues. The V gene's germline CDR1 is SSHAT and CDR2 FNYEAQ (reference sequence). The CDR3 reads CASSSFVGNEQFF. DNA of the CDR3: TGTGCTAGCAGCTCCTTTGTGGGCAATGAGCAGTTCTTC. Supplemented by reference TRBV7-7 and TRBJ2-1, the full variable domain reads GAGVSQSPRYKVTKRGQDVTLRCDPISSHATLYWYQQALGQGPEFLTYFNYEAQPDKSGLPSDRFSAERPEGSISTLTIQRTEQRDSAMYRCASSSFVGNEQFFGPGTRLTVL.